This T cell receptor beta chain was identified during a study of blood T cell repertoires in COVID-19. Study at large: The analysed material was cDNA or gDNA that came from T cells, B-cell-depleted T cells, or PBMCs.

Germline-derived CDR1 and CDR2 are KGHSH and LQKENI. V was pared by 3 bases and J by 8 bases, with 14 bases between. This CDR3 spans 15 amino acids. Source study methods: Reference gene primer amplification yielded estimated nucleated cell counts. TCRdb's table, derived via immunoSEQ multiplex PCR, lists solely in-frame clones and lacks some. V, J and clone size derive from that table, while D and trimming were established from the DNA sequence. This table holds roughly 250,000 clones, roughly 83% found once. Material: peripheral blood. This TCR came from a woman aged 80 or over with acute or convalescent COVID-19. This chain uses TRBV18 with TRBJ1-6; the D gene is possibly TRBD1 (6 bases). CDR3 protein: CASSPYRAGDSPLHF. In nucleotides, the CDR3 is TGTGCCAGCTCACCGTACAGGGCTGGGGATTCACCCCTCCACTTT.